This T cell receptor beta chain originates from a study of T cell repertoires in cytomegalovirus infection. Overall study: CMV infection and matching HLA type were both indicated by public TCR beta signatures.

The CDR3 is made up of 14 amino acids. Germline CDR1 MNHEY, CDR2 SVGEGT. J lost 4 bases, V lost 8 bases, and 11 bases had no gene match. This clonotype was observed many times. Antigen: not known. Findings of the study overall: Identification of carriers of CMV plus the relevant HLA was achieved through cumulative public TCR beta family frequency.

TCRdb analysed the reads with MiXCR anew, one entry per CDR3 protein. The sample lists about 130,000 distinct CDR3 sequences, roughly 9% occurring once. The receptor comes from a human donor in good health (CMV status not recorded). Some clones in this sample may be carry-over from other donors' samples. The sample comprised PBMCs. The chain is built from TRBV6-2 or TRBV6-3 and TRBJ2-7; 7 bases match TRBD2. The CDR3 sequence: CASGSGRGAYEQYF. For the CDR3, the DNA is TGTGCCAGCGGGAGTGGGAGGGGAGCGTACGAGCAGTACTTC.